This T cell receptor (beta chain) was recorded in a study of T cell repertoires in cytomegalovirus infection. On the study more broadly: Recently identified HLA-C-restricted CMV epitopes and well-studied HLA-B-restricted CMV epitopes were used by the study. It was the public TCR beta signatures that indicated both CMV infection and matching HLA type.

The germline V gene has CDR1 MNHNY and CDR2 SVGAGI (reference sequence). V was pared by 8 bases and J by 3 bases, with 16 bases between. The CDR3 loop spans 14 amino acids. Of note for this clonotype: Its antigen is unidentified.

TCRdb recomputed calls from the reads with MiXCR, one row per CDR3 protein. This sample yields 100,000 or so distinct CDR3 sequences, of which over 40% are seen a single time; less than 80% belongs to the top ten. The sequence derives from a human donor in good health (CMV status not recorded). Some clones in this sample may be carry-over from other donors' samples. The starting material was CD8+ T cells from cultured PBMCs, obtained from culture after CMV antigen stimulation. This chain uses TRBV6-6 with TRBJ2-5; the D call may be TRBD1 or TRBD2 (6 bases each). CDR3 nucleotides: TGTGCCAGCCGGTATTGGGGGGCTGAAGAGACCCAGTACTTC. It is translated as CASRYWGAEETQYF.